This TCR beta chain was found in a study of OX40 agonist ivuxolimab in advanced cancers. Overall study results and limits: With doses of 0.1 to 3.0 mg/kg, CD4+ and CD8+ blood T cells had undergone clonal expansion by week 6.

Clones were read by immunoSEQ multiplex PCR, and TCRdb kept only the in-frame ones, dropping some. Here the sample spans around 63,000 clones, around 90% being singletons. Concerning this clone: Its target is not known.

Germline-derived CDR1 and CDR2 are SEHNR and FQNEAQ (reference sequence). Trimming took off 5 bases at V and 2 bases at J, with 9 bases between the two ends. The CDR3 length is 13 residues. Drawing of blood for sampling happened at baseline, at cycle 4 day 1, and at cycle 7 day 1. The TCR originated in an adult with an advanced solid tumor such as melanoma, head and neck, liver or kidney cancer. Sequenced material: CD4+ or CD8+ T cells sorted from blood, taken in a trial of the OX40 agonist ivuxolimab. The chain has TRBV7-9 and TRBJ2-5; D is possibly TRBD1 (5 bases). DNA of the CDR3: TGTGCCAGCAGCGTGGACACTCAAGAGACCCAGTACTTC. Residues: CASSVDTQETQYF.